The rows below give T cell receptor beta chains drawn from one sample of a study of blood T cell repertoires in COVID-19. Libraries were prepared by immunoSEQ multiplex PCR; TCRdb keeps only in-frame clonotypes and omits some of them. The sample includes about 260,000 clones, around 87% of them seen just once. The sample was peripheral blood. The source of these receptors is a woman between 45 and 60 years old who had recovered from COVID-19. Each CDR3 is given with its conserved first and last residue. The D gene is left open where the match is weak.

>TRBJ1-6|TRBV4-3|TRBD1
CASSFRTGNSPLHF
TGCGCCAGCAGCTTTAGGACAGGGAATTCACCCCTCCACTTT
>TRBJ2-7|TRBV19|.
CASSPTWDMAYEQYF
TGTGCCAGTAGCCCTACGTGGGACATGGCCTACGAGCAGTACTTC
>TRBJ2-1|TRBV10-2|TRBD2
CASLRPGLAGEGNEQFF
TGCGCCAGCCTGAGACCGGGACTAGCGGGAGAGGGCAATGAGCAGTTCTTC
>TRBJ1-1|TRBV27|.
CASRFDRNTEAFF
TGTGCCAGCAGATTTGACAGGAACACTGAAGCTTTCTTT
>TRBJ1-3|TRBV30|.
CAWSPQGNTIYF
TGTGCCTGGAGTCCCCAGGGTAACACCATATATTTT
>TRBJ1-1|TRBV5-5|.
CASSLKAGNAVAFF
TGTGCCAGCAGCTTGAAAGCAGGGAACGCTGTAGCTTTCTTT
>TRBJ1-1|TRBV19|.
CASSRGGPEGPQAFF
TGTGCCAGTAGTAGGGGGGGCCCAGAAGGTCCGCAAGCTTTCTTT
>TRBJ1-2|TRBV11-2|.
CASSTDDWAYGYTF
TGTGCCAGCAGCACTGACGATTGGGCCTATGGCTACACCTTC
>TRBJ1-5|TRBV19|TRBD1
CASSYRGTGNSNQPQHF
TGTGCCAGTAGTTACAGGGGGACAGGCAATAGCAATCAGCCCCAGCATTTT
>TRBJ1-4|TRBV5-4|.
CASSLGRGTNEKLFF
TGTGCCAGCAGCTTGGGTAGGGGCACTAATGAAAAACTGTTTTTT
>TRBJ1-2|TRBV6-5|.
CASSYRGEVNYGYTF
TGTGCCAGCAGTTACAGGGGTGAGGTCAACTATGGCTACACCTTC
>TRBJ2-2|TRBV5-6|.
CASSPFLKGRWTGELFF
TGTGCCAGCAGCCCGTTCCTCAAGGGGCGGTGGACCGGGGAGCTGTTTTTT
>TRBJ1-2|TRBV27|.
CASSPGANYGYTF
TGTGCCAGCAGCCCGGGTGCTAACTATGGCTACACCTTC
>TRBJ1-5|TRBV6-5|TRBD1
CASSYSTGVGQPQHF
TGTGCCAGCAGTTACTCGACAGGGGTCGGTCAGCCCCAGCATTTT
>TRBJ1-2|TRBV30|TRBD1
CAWSTGGYGYTF
TGTGCCTGGAGTACAGGGGGCTATGGCTACACCTTC
>TRBJ1-2|TRBV6-2/TRBV6-3|TRBD1
CASSYSPGGGGYTF
TGTGCCAGCAGTTACTCGCCAGGGGGCGGTGGCTACACCTTC